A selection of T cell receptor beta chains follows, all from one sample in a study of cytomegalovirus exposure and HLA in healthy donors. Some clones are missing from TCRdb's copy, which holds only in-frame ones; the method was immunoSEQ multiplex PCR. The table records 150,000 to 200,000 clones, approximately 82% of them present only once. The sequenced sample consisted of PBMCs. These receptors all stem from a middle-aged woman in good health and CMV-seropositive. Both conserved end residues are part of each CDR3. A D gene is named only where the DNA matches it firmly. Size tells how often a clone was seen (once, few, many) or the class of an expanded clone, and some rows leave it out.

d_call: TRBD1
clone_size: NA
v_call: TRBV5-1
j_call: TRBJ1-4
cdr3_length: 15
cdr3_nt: TGCGCCAGCAGCTTGGAAGGGACAGCTAATGAAAAACTGTTTTTT
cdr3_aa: CASSLEGTANEKLFF

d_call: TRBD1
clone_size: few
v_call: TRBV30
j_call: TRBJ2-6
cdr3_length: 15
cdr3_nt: TGTGCCTGGAGTTCAGGGGGCGACGGGGCCAACGTCCTGACTTTC
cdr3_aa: CAWSSGGDGANVLTF

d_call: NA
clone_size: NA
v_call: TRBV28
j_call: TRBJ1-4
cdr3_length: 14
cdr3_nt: TGTGCCAGCAGTCCCCGGAGGCCTAATGAAAAACTGTTTTTT
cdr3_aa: CASSPRRPNEKLFF

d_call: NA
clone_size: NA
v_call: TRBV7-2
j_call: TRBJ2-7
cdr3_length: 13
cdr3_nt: TGTGCCAGCAGCCAAGACTACCGTTACGAGCAGTACTTC
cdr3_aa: CASSQDYRYEQYF

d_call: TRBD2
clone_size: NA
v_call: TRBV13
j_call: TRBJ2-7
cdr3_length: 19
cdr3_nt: TGTGCCAGCAGCTTAGGGCGGGAGCTGAAAGTCTCCCCACCCTACGAGCAGTACTTC
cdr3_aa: CASSLGRELKVSPPYEQYF

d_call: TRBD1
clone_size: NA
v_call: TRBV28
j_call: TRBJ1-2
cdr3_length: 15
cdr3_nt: TGTGCCAGCAGTTTTTGGACAGGGAGCGACGTTGGCTACACCTTC
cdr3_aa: CASSFWTGSDVGYTF

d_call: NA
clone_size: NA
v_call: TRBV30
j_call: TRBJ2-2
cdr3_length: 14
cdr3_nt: TGTGCCTGGAGTACGACGGGAATCACCGGGGAGCTGTTTTTT
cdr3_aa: CAWSTTGITGELFF

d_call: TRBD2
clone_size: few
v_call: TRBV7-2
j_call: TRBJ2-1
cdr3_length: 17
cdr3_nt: TGTGCCAGCAGCTTAGGGGTAACTAGCGGGGGCTACAATGAGCAGTTCTTC
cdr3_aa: CASSLGVTSGGYNEQFF

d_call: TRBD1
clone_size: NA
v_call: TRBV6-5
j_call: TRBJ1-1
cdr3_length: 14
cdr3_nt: TGTGCCAGCAGGAGAGGGGGCGGGCACACTGAAGCTTTCTTT
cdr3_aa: CASRRGGGHTEAFF

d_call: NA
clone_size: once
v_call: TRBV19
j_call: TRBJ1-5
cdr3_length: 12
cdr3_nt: TGTGCCAGTGACGCACTACCTGGGCCCCAGCATTTT
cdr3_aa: CASDALPGPQHF

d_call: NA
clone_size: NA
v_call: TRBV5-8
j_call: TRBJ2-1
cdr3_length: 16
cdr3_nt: TGTGCCAGCAGCAAAAATACAGGGTCTGCCTACAATGAGCAGTTCTTC
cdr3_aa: CASSKNTGSAYNEQFF

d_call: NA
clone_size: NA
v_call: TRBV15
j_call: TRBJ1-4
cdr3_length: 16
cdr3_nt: TGTGCCACCAGCAGAGATCCCCCGGGGAGCGGTGAAAAACTGTTTTTT
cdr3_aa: CATSRDPPGSGEKLFF

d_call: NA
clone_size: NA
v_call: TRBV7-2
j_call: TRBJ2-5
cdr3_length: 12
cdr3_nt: TGTGCCAGCAGCTTAGCGAGCGAGACCCAGTACTTC
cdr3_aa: CASSLASETQYF

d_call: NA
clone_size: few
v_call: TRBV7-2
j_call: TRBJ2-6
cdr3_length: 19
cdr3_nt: TGTGCCAGCAGCCCCGGCGGCACAGGGAAATGGATGGGGGCCAACGTCCTGACTTTC
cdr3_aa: CASSPGGTGKWMGANVLTF

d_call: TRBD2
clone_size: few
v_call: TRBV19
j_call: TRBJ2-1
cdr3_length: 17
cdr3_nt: TGTGCCAGTAGTACGTCAATAGCGGGAGAAAGGGACAATGAGCAGTTCTTC
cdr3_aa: CASSTSIAGERDNEQFF

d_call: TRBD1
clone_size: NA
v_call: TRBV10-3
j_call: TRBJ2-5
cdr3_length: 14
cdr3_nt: TGTGCCATCAGCACGGGACAGGGATTTATGACCCAGTACTTC
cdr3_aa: CAISTGQGFMTQYF

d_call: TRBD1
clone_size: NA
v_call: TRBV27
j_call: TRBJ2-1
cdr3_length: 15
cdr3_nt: TGTGCCAGCAGTCTTGGGACAGGGGGCTACAATGAGCAGTTCTTC
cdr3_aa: CASSLGTGGYNEQFF

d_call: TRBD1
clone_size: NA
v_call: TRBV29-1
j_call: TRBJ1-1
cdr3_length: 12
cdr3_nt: TGCAGCACCTGGACAGGGAGGCCCGGAGCTTTCTTT
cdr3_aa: CSTWTGRPGAFF

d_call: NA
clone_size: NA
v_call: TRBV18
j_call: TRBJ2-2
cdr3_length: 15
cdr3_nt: TGTGCTAGCTCTTCCGGGACTCCCCGGGGAGGGGAGCTGTTTTTT
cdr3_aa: CASSSGTPRGGELFF

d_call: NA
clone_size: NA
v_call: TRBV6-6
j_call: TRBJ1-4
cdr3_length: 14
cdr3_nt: TGTGCCAGCAGTTCGGGAAACGTGGGGGAAAAACTGTTTTTT
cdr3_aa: CASSSGNVGEKLFF

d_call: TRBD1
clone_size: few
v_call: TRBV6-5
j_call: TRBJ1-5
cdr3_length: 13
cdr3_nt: TGTGCCAGCAGTGTTGACAGGGTGAGGCCCCAGCATTTT
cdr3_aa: CASSVDRVRPQHF

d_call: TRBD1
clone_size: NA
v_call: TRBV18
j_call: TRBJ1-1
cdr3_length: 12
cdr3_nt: TGTGCCAGCTCACCGGACAGGAATGAGGCTTTCTTT
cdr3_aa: CASSPDRNEAFF

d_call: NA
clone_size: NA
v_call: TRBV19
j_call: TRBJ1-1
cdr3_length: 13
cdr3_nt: TGTGCCAGTCGCGACAAGCTCCGGACTGAAGCTTTCTTT
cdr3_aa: CASRDKLRTEAFF

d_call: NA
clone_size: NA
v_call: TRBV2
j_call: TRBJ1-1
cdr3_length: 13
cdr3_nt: TGTGCCAGCAGTCCCGAGATGAACACTGAAGCTTTCTTT
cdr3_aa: CASSPEMNTEAFF

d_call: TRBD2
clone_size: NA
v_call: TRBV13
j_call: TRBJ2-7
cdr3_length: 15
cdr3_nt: TGTGCCAGCAGCTCGTCTAGCGGGGTACCCTACGAGCAGTACTTC
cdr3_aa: CASSSSSGVPYEQYF

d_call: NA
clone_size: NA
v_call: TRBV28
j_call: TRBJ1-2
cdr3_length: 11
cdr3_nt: TGTGCCAGCAGTTTATCGCGTGGCTACACCTTC
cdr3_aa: CASSLSRGYTF

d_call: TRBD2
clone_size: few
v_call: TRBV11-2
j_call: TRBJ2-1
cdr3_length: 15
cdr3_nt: TGTGCCAGCAGCTCTAGCGGGGGTTCCTACAATGAGCAGTTCTTC
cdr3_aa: CASSSSGGSYNEQFF

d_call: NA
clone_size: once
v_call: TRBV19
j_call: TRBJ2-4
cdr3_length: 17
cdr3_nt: TGTGCCAGTGATTGGGGTTCTGAGTGGACTTCCAAAAACATTCAGTACTTC
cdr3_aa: CASDWGSEWTSKNIQYF

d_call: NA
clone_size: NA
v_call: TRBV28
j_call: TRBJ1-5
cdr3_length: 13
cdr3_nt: TGTGCCAGCAGGTCCGGGTCCTATCAGCCCCAGCATTTT
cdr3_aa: CASRSGSYQPQHF

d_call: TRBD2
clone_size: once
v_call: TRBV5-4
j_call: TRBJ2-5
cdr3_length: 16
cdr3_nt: TGTGCCAGCAGCGAAGTAGCGGGAGGCCGGTCGGGGCCCCAGTACTTC
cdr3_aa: CASSEVAGGRSGPQYF

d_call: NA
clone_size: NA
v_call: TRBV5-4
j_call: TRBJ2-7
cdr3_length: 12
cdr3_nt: TGTGCCAGCAGCCGGGAGTTGGGCGAGCAGTACTTC
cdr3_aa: CASSRELGEQYF

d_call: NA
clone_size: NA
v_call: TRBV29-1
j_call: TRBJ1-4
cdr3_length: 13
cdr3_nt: TGCAGCGTTGCCCACAATGCGGGTGAAAAACTGTTTTTT
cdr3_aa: CSVAHNAGEKLFF

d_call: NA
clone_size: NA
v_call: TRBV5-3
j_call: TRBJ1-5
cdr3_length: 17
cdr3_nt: TGTGCCAGAAGCCCTTTGGTGAGGGAATATAGCAATCAGCCCCAGCATTTT
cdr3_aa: CARSPLVREYSNQPQHF

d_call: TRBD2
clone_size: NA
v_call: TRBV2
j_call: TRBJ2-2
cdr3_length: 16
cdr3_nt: TGTGCCAGCAGTCTAGCGGGAGGGCCGAGGGCCGGGGAGCTGTTTTTT
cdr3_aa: CASSLAGGPRAGELFF

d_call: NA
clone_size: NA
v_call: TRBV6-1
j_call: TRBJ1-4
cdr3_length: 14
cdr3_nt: TGTGCCAGCAGTGAAGGGGGGGTGAATGAAAAACTGTTTTTT
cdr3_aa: CASSEGGVNEKLFF